The 15 T cell receptor beta chains below all came from one sample that was sequenced in a study of cytomegalovirus exposure and HLA in healthy donors. The study ran its PCR with 60 Vbeta and 13 Jbeta primers. This table comes from immunoSEQ multiplex PCR, and its TCRdb copy is limited to in-frame clones, with some not included. The data show 80,000 to 130,000 clones, about 75% seen once. The sample taken for sequencing was PBMCs. Every receptor here comes from a male donor in good health and CMV-seropositive.

The genes are TRBV9 and TRBJ1-1, with 7 bases identical to TRBD1. Germline CDR1 and CDR2: SGDLS and YYNGEE. The CDR3 is 16 residues long. V was pared by 0 bases and J by 0 bases, with 5 bases of the junction left unmatched. The CDR3 nucleotides read TGTGCCAGCAGCGTAGGGACAGGATACATGAACACTGAAGCTTTCTTT. Translated, it gives CASSVGTGYMNTEAFF.

This clone was detected only a few times. The chain combines TRBV5-5 with TRBJ1-2; no clear D gene. V lost 4 bases and J lost 7, with 17 bases in between. CDR1 SGHKS and CDR2 YYEKEE come from the germline V gene (reference sequence). The CDR3 consists of 14 residues. DNA for the CDR3: TGTGCCAGCAGCCCCGGGTTAGAACGAGGTGGCTACACCTTC. It is translated as CASSPGLERGGYTF.

The chain carries TRBV27 and TRBJ2-3, with D perhaps matching TRBD1 (6 bases). Trimming pared 3 bases from V and 4 bases from J, leaving 11 bases between. The CDR3 runs 14 residues. Germline CDR1 reads MNHEY; CDR2 reads SMNVEV (reference sequence). CDR3 in amino acids: CASSLSQGPDTQYF. The CDR3 DNA reads TGTGCCAGCAGTTTGTCACAGGGACCAGATACGCAGTATTTT.

V is TRBV27 and J is TRBJ2-7; no reliable D call. This CDR3 is built from 12 residues. The ends were cut back, 6 bases at V and 6 bases at J, with 12 bases in the middle. CDR1 is MNHEY and CDR2 is SMNVEV in the germline V gene (reference sequence). The CDR3 region is CASSSTPGEQYF. The CDR3 DNA reads TGTGCCAGCAGCTCTACCCCGGGCGAGCAGTACTTC.

The genes are TRBV30 and TRBJ2-2; 7 bases agree with TRBD2. The J segment lost 8 bases and the V segment lost 0 bases, leaving 3 bases of the junction unmatched. Germline V gene data show CDR1 as GTSNPN and CDR2 as SVGIG (reference sequence). This CDR3 is built from 13 residues. The CDR3 nucleotides are TGTGCCTGGAGTGTGGGGGGGAGAGGGGAGCTGTTTTTT. Protein: CAWSVGGRGELFF. Using reference TRBV30 and TRBJ2-2 for the parts outside the CDR3, the full variable domain is SQTIHQWPATLVQPVGSPLSLECTVEGTSNPNLYWYRQAAGRGLQLLFYSVGIGQISSEVPQNLSASRPQDRQFILSSKKLLLSDSGFYLCAWSVGGRGELFFGEGSRLTVL.

The chain recombines TRBV7-9 with TRBJ1-1; D not resolved. Trimming stripped 5 bases from V and 6 bases from J, with 19 bases between. CDR1 is SEHNR and CDR2 is FQNEAQ in the germline V gene (reference sequence). The CDR3 totals 15 residues. The CDR3 nucleotides read TGTGCCAGCAGCCCAGTGGTAGGAGGTATCCCTGAAGCTTTCTTT. Protein: CASSPVVGGIPEAFF. The full variable domain, completed using reference TRBV7-9 and TRBJ1-1, is DTGVSQNPRHKITKRGQNVTFRCDPISEHNRLYWYRQTLGQGPEFLTYFQNEAQLEKSRLLSDRFSAERPKGSFSTLEIQRTEQGDSAMYLCASSPVVGGIPEAFFGQGTRLTVV.

The chain couples TRBV19 to TRBJ2-7; 7 positions agree with TRBD1. The CDR3 runs to 13 residues. Trimming removed 5 bases from V and 3 bases from J; junction bases left unmatched: 4. Looked up from germline, CDR1 is LNHDA and CDR2 is SQIVND (reference sequence). CDR3 coding DNA: TGTGCCAGTAGTGCCAGGGGGAGCTACGAGCAGTACTTC. Amino acid sequence: CASSARGSYEQYF.

CDR3 loop: CASSFRSSGNTIYF. The CDR3 DNA reads as TGTGCCAGCAGTTTTAGGAGCTCTGGAAACACCATATATTTT. The chain recombines TRBV6-6 with TRBJ1-3, with D unresolved. Germline V gene sequence: CDR1 MNHNY, CDR2 SVGAGI (reference sequence). V lost 4 bases to trimming and J lost 0 bases, with 7 bases between them. The CDR3 is made up of 14 amino acids.

The gene calls are TRBV7-6 and TRBJ2-1, with 7 bases identical to TRBD1. The CDR3 loop spans 12 amino acids. V shed 3 bases, J shed 7 bases, and the junction held 0 bases outside the gene matches. Germline V gene data show CDR1 as SGHVS and CDR2 as FNYEAQ. The CDR3 DNA reads TGTGCCAGCAGCTTGGGACAGAATGAGCAGTTCTTC. As protein: CASSLGQNEQFF.

The chain has TRBV7-9 and TRBJ1-6; no clear D gene. The V end lost 2 bases, the J end lost 8 bases, and 13 bases lay between the germline ends. Germline CDR1 reads SEHNR; CDR2 reads FQNEAQ (reference sequence). The CDR3 runs 15 residues. CDR3 residues: CASSLSGIADSPLHF. In nucleotides, the CDR3 is TGTGCCAGCAGCTTATCGGGGATTGCGGATTCACCCCTCCACTTT.

The chain has TRBV12-5 and TRBJ1-1; D uncertain. With 2 bases removed from V and 1 base from J, the gap between germline ends came to 8 bases. Looked up from germline, CDR1 is LGHNT and CDR2 is FRNRAP. This CDR3 comprises 14 residues. CDR3 region: CASGLSSGNTEAFF. CDR3 bases: TGTGCTAGTGGTTTGTCTTCCGGGAACACTGAAGCTTTCTTT. Drawing the rest from reference TRBV12-5 and TRBJ1-1, the complete variable domain is DARVTQTPRHKVTEMGQEVTMRCQPILGHNTVFWYRQTMMQGLELLAYFRNRAPLDDSGMPKDRFSAEMPDATLATLKIQPSEPRDSAVYFCASGLSSGNTEAFFGQGTRLTVV.

The chain carries TRBV4-1 and TRBJ2-7, with D tentatively TRBD2 (6 bases). The germline V and J ends were trimmed by 4 bases and 4 bases, with 17 bases remaining between them. The CDR3 contains 15 residues. Germline CDR1 reads MGHRA; CDR2 reads YSYEKL. CDR3 sequence: CASSPPGGAMYEQYF. In DNA form, the CDR3 reads TGCGCCAGCAGCCCCCCCGGGGGAGCTATGTACGAGCAGTACTTC.

This clone has just a few counts. The chain carries TRBV27 and TRBJ1-1, with a possible D match to TRBD1 (6 bases). The germline CDR1 and CDR2 sequences are MNHEY and SMNVEV (reference sequence). V dropped 3 bases and J dropped 0 bases, with 11 bases sitting between them. The CDR3 sequence is 15 residues long. The CDR3 region is CASSFGRTVNTEAFF. DNA of the CDR3: TGTGCCAGCAGTTTTGGCCGGACAGTGAACACTGAAGCTTTCTTT.

This chain connects TRBV11-3 to TRBJ1-6, with D hard to call. The CDR3 is 14 amino acids. Trimming cost V 2 bases and J 5 bases, with 7 bases left between them. Germline CDR1 SGHNT, CDR2 YENEEA. The CDR3 is CASSLFGNNSPLHF. In nucleotides, the CDR3 is TGTGCCAGCAGCTTATTCGGGAATAATTCACCCCTCCACTTT. Full variable domain (remainder filled in from reference TRBV11-3 and TRBJ1-6): EAGVVQSPRYKIIEKKQPVAFWCNPISGHNTLYWYLQNLGQGPELLIRYENEEAVDDSQLPKDRFSAERLKGVDSTLKIQPAELGDSAVYLCASSLFGNNSPLHFGNGTRLTVT.

The chain employs TRBV7-2 and TRBJ2-3; 8 nucleotides align to TRBD2. The CDR3 has 16 residues. The V gene end was trimmed by 5 bases and the J gene end by 0 bases; junction bases not matched to a gene: 7. The V gene's germline CDR1 is SGHTA and CDR2 FQGNSA. The CDR3 spells CASSPSGGSSTDTQYF. In nucleotides, the CDR3 is TGTGCCAGCAGCCCCTCGGGGGGGTCTAGCACAGATACGCAGTATTTT.